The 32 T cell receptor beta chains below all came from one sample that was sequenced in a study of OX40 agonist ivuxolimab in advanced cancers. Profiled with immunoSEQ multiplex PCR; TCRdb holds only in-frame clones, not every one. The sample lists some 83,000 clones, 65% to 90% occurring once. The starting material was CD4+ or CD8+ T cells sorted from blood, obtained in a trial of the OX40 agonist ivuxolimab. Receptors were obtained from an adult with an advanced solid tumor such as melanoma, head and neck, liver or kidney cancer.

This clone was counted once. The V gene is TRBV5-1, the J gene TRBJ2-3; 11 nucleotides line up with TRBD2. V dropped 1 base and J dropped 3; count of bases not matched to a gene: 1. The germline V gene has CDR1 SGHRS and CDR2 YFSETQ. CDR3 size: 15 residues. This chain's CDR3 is CASSLPSGGTDTQYF. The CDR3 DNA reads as TGCGCCAGCAGCTTGCCTAGCGGGGGGACAGATACGCAGTATTTT.

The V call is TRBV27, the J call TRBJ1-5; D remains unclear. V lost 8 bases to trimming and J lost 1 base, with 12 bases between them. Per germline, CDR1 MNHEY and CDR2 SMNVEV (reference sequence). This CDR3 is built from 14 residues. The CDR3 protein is CASGPRASNQPQHF. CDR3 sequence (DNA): TGTGCCAGCGGCCCAAGGGCCAGCAATCAGCCCCAGCATTTT.

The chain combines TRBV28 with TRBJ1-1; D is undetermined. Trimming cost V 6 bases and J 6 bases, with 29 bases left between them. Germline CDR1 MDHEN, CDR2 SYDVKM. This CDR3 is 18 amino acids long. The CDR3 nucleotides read TGTGCCAGCAGCACATATTTTTCCGCAGCTTATAGAATCGCTGAAGCTTTCTTT. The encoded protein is CASSTYFSAAYRIAEAFF.

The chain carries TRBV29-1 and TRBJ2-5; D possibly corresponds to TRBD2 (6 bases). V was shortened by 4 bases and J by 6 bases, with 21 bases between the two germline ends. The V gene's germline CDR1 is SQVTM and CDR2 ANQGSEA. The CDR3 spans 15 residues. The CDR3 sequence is CSVVKPGEVAKTQYF. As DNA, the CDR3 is TGCAGCGTTGTAAAACCCGGGGAGGTTGCAAAGACCCAGTACTTC.

CDR3 nucleotide sequence: TGTGCCAGCAGCCGGGACAGGGGGAACACTGAAGCTTTCTTT. It codes for CASSRDRGNTEAFF. The rearrangement links TRBV5-6 to TRBJ1-1; TRBD1 matches at 10 bases. CDR3 size: 14 residues. The ends lost 4 bases at V and 1 base at J; junction bases unmatched: 1. The germline CDR1 and CDR2 sequences are SGHDT and YYEEEE.

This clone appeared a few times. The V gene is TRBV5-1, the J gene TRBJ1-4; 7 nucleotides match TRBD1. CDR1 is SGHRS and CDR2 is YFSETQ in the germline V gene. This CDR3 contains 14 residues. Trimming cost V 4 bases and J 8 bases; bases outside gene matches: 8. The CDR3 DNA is TGCGCCAGCAGCCCCGGACAGGTCTACGAAAAACTGTTTTTT. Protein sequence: CASSPGQVYEKLFF.

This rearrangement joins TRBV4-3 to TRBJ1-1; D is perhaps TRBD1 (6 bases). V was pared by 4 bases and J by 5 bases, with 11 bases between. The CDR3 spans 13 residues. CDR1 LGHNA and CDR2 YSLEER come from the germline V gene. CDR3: CASSPTQGTEAFF. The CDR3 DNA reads TGCGCCAGCAGCCCAACCCAGGGGACTGAAGCTTTCTTT.

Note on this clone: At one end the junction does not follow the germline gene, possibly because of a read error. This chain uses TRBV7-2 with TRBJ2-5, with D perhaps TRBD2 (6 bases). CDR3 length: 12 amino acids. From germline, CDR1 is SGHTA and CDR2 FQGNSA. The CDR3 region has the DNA TGCTCGTGCGGGGAGGCCCCGGAGACCCAGTACTTC. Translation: CSCGEAPETQYF.

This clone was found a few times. CDR3 sequence reads: CASSEQGDRGRGYTF. In nucleotides, the CDR3 is TGTGCCAGCAGTGAACAGGGGGACAGGGGACGGGGCTACACCTTC. The chain is built from TRBV6-4 and TRBJ1-2; TRBD1 agrees at 10 bases. J lost 8 bases, V lost 3 bases, and 9 bases had no gene match. This CDR3 spans 15 amino acids. Germline values: CDR1 MRHNA, CDR2 SNTAGT.

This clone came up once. The chain's CDR3 is CATSRDLAGGSPGELFF. DNA of the CDR3: TGTGCCACCAGCAGAGATTTGGCAGGGGGTAGTCCCGGGGAGCTGTTTTTT. This chain links TRBV15 with TRBJ2-2, with TRBD1 identical over 7 bases. This CDR3 region has 17 residues. Germline assignment: CDR1 LNHNV and CDR2 YYDKDF (reference sequence). Trimming removed 0 bases from V and 6 bases from J; junction bases left unmatched: 10.

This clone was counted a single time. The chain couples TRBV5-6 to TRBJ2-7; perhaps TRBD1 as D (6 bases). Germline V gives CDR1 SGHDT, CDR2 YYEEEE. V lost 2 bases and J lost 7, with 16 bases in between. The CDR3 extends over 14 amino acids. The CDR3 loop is CASSFRGGSYEQYF. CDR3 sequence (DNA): TGTGCCAGCAGCTTTCGAGGGGGAAGTTATGAGCAGTACTTC.

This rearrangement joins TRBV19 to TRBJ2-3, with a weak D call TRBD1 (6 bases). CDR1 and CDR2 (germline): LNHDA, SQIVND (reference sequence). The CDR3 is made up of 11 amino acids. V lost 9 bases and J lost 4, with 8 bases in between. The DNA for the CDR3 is TGTGCCAGCAGGGGTTCAGATACGCAGTATTTT. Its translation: CASRGSDTQYF.

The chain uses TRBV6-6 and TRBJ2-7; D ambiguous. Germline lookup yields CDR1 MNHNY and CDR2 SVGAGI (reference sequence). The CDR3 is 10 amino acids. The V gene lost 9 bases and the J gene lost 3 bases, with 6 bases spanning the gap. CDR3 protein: CASRIYEQYF. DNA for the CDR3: TGTGCCAGTCGCATCTACGAGCAGTACTTC.

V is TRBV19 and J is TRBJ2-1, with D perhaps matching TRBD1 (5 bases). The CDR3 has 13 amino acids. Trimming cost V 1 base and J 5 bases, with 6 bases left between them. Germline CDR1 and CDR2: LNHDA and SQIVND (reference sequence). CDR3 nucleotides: TGTGCCAGTAGTATAGGACAGAACAATGAGCAGTTCTTC. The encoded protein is CASSIGQNNEQFF.

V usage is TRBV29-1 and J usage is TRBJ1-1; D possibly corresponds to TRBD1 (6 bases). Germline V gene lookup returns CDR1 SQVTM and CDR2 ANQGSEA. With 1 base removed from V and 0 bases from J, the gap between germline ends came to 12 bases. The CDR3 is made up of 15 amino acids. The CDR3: CSVEVGRGVNTEAFF. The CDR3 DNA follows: TGCAGCGTTGAAGTGGGCAGGGGAGTGAACACTGAAGCTTTCTTT.

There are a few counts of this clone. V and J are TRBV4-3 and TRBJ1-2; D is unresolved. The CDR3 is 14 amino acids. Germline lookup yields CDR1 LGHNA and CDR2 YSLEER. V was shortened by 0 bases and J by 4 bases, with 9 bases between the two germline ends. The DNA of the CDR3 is TGCGCCAGCAGCCAAGATGTAACAGCCTATGGCTACACCTTC. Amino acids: CASSQDVTAYGYTF.

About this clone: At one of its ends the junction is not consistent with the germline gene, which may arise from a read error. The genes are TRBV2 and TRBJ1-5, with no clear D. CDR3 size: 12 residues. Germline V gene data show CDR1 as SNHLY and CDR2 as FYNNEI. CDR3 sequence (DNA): TGTGCCAGCAGGGAAGACTATCAGCCCCAGCATTTT. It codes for CASREDYQPQHF.

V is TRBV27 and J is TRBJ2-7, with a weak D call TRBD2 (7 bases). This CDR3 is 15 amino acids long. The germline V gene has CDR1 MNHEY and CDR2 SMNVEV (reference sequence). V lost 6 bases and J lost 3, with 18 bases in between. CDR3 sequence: CASSPKRDTRYEQYF. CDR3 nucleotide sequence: TGTGCCAGCAGCCCGAAGCGGGACACCCGCTACGAGCAGTACTTC.

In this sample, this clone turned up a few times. Written as DNA, the CDR3 is TGTGCCAGCAGTGGACAGGGTATCCTGTATCAGCCCCAGCATTTT. Translated: CASSGQGILYQPQHF. The J gene is TRBJ1-5, the V gene TRBV2; 7 bases line up with TRBD1. The CDR3 loop spans 15 amino acids. From germline, CDR1 is SNHLY and CDR2 FYNNEI. The V and J ends lost 4 bases and 5 bases, in that order; junction bases with no gene match: 8.

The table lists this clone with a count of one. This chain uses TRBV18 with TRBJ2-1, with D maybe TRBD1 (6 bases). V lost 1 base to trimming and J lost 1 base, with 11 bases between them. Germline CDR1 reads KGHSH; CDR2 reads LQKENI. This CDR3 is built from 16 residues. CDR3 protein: CASSPRQGLSYNEQFF. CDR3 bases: TGTGCCAGCTCACCACGTCAGGGGTTATCCTACAATGAGCAGTTCTTC.

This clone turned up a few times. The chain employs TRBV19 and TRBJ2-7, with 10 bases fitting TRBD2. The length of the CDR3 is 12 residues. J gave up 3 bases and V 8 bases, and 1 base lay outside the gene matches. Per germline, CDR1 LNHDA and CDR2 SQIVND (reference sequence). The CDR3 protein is CASGTSDYEQYF. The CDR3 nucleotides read TGTGCCAGTGGGACTAGCGACTACGAGCAGTACTTC.

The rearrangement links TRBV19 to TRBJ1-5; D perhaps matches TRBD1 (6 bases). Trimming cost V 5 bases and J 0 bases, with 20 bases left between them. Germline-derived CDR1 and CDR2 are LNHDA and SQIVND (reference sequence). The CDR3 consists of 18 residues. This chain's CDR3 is CASSRGGLGGYSNQPQHF. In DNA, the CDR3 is TGTGCCAGTAGTCGTGGGGGCCTAGGAGGATATAGCAATCAGCCCCAGCATTTT.

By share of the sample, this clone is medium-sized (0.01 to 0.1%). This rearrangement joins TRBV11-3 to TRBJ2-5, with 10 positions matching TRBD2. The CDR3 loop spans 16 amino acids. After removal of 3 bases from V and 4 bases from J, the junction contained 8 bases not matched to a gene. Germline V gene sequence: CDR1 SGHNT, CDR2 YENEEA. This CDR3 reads CASSLRASGSTETQYF. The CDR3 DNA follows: TGTGCCAGCAGCTTGAGGGCTAGCGGGAGTACAGAGACCCAGTACTTC.

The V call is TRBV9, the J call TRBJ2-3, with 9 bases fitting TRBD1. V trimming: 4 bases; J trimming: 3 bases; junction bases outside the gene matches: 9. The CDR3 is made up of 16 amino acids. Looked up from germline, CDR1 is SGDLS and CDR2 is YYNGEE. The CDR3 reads CASSPPGTGTTDTQYF. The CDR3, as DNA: TGTGCCAGCAGCCCCCCCGGGACAGGGACGACAGATACGCAGTATTTT.

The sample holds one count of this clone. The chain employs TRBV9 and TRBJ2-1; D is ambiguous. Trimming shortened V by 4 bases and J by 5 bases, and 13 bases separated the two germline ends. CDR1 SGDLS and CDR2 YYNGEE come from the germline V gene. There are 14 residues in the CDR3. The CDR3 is CASSPGTADNEQFF. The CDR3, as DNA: TGTGCCAGCAGCCCAGGTACTGCAGACAATGAGCAGTTCTTC.

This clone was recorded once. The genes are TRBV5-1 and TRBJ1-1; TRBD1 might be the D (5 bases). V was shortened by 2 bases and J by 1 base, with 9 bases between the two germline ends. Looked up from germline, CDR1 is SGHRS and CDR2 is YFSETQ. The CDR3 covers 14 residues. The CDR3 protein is CASSLLQGNTEAFF. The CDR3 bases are TGCGCCAGCAGCTTACTCCAGGGGAACACTGAAGCTTTCTTT.

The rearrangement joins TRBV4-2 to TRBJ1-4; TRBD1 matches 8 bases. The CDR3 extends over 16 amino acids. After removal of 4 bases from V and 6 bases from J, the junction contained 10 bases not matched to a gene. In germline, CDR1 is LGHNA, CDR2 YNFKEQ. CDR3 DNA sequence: TGTGCCAGCAGCCGTTCTCGGAACAGGGGGGATGAAAAACTGTTTTTT. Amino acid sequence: CASSRSRNRGDEKLFF.

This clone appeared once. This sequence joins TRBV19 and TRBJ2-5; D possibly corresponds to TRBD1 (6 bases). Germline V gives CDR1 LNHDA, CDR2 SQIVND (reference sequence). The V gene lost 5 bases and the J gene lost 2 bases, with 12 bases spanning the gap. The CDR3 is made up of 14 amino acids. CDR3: CASSDRFRQETQYF. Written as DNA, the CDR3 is TGTGCCAGTAGTGACAGGTTTCGACAAGAGACCCAGTACTTC.

CDR3 in amino acids: CASSLDSPRGQPQHF. The DNA for the CDR3 is TGTGCCAGCAGTTTAGACAGTCCCAGAGGTCAGCCCCAGCATTTT. This chain links TRBV28 with TRBJ1-5; a possible D gene is TRBD1 (5 bases). The V end lost 2 bases, the J end lost 6 bases, and 14 bases lay between the germline ends. The CDR3 totals 15 residues. In germline, CDR1 is MDHEN, CDR2 SYDVKM.

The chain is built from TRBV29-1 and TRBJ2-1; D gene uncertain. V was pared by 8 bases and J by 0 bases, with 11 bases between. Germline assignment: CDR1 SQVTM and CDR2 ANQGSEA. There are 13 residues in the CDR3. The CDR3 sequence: CSSRTSSYNEQFF. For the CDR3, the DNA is TGCAGCTCCCGGACCAGCTCCTACAATGAGCAGTTCTTC.

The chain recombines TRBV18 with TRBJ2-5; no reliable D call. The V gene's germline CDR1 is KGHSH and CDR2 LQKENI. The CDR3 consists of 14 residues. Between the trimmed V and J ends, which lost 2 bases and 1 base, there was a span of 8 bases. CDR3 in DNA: TGTGCCAGCTCACCATCTACAAGCCAAGAGACCCAGTACTTC. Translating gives CASSPSTSQETQYF. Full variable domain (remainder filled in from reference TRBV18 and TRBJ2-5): NAGVMQNPRHLVRRRGQEARLRCSPMKGHSHVYWYRQLPEEGLKFMVYLQKENIIDESGMPKERFSAEFPKEGPSILRIQQVVRGDSAAYFCASSPSTSQETQYFGPGTRLLVL.

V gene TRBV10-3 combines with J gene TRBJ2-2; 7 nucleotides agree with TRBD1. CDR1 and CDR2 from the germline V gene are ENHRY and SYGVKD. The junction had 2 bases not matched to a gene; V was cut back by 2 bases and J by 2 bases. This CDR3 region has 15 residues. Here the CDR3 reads CAISERTGNTGELFF. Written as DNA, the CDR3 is TGTGCCATCAGTGAGCGGACAGGAAACACCGGGGAGCTGTTTTTT.